The 19 T cell receptor beta chains below come from one sample, sequenced in a study of spatial heterogeneity in lung cancer. Described time point: sample taken at primary tumor resection. Whole RNA from tumor, nontumor lung or frozen PBMC was sequenced unsorted. Via MiXCR, TCRdb re-called the 5' RACE reads, giving one row per CDR3 protein. Of approximately 44,000 distinct CDR3 sequences listed, roughly an eighth were seen once; the top ten hold 55% to 60%. The sequenced sample was PBMCs, obtained at surgery. The receptors originated from a male donor with early-stage non-small cell lung cancer.

The chain employs TRBV5-1 and TRBJ2-3; the D gene is possibly TRBD2 (5 bases). Germline CDR1 and CDR2: SGHRS and YFSETQ. Trimming took off 0 bases at V and 6 bases at J, with 14 bases between the two ends. CDR3 length: 15 amino acids. In DNA form, the CDR3 reads TGCGCCAGCAGCTTGGAACAACCCTGGGAGGATACGCAGTATTTT. This sequence encodes CASSLEQPWEDTQYF.

This clonotype has only a few counts. The chain employs TRBV6-2 or TRBV6-3 and TRBJ2-5; 9 nucleotides line up with TRBD2. Germline assignment: CDR1 MNHEY and CDR2 SVGEGT. The junction had 4 bases not matched to a gene; V was cut back by 5 bases and J by 3 bases. The CDR3 contains 14 residues. In nucleotides, the CDR3 is TGTGCCAGCAGTGGACCTAGCGGGAAAGAGACCCAGTACTTC. Protein: CASSGPSGKETQYF.

This clonotype was detected ten times or more. The chain couples TRBV29-1 to TRBJ1-3; D uncertain. In germline, CDR1 is SQVTM, CDR2 ANQGSEA. Trimming stripped 4 bases from V and 4 bases from J, with 14 bases between. The CDR3 is 14 residues long. CDR3 region: CSVGTPFSGNTIYF. CDR3 DNA: TGCAGCGTTGGGACCCCTTTCTCAGGAAACACCATATATTTT.

There are many counts of this clonotype. The chain recombines TRBV6-5 with TRBJ1-2; D remains ambiguous. Germline CDR1 MNHEY, CDR2 SVGAGI. This CDR3 has 18 amino acids. Trimming pared 5 bases from V and 1 base from J, leaving 23 bases between. Written as DNA, the CDR3 is TGTGCCAGCAGTCAGTACTCCGGGTTTCGGGCGAGTAACTATGGCTACACCTTC. Translated: CASSQYSGFRASNYGYTF.

This clonotype has a handful of counts. CDR3 in DNA: TGTGCCAGCAGCCAAGAAGTCAGGACAGGGGGTTACAACTATGGCTACACCTTC. It codes for CASSQEVRTGGYNYGYTF. The chain joins TRBV4-2 to TRBJ1-2; 10 bases line up with TRBD1. This CDR3 comprises 18 residues. Germline V gene lookup returns CDR1 LGHNA and CDR2 YNFKEQ. J was trimmed by 2 bases and V by 0 bases; bases with no gene match: 9.

Note on this clonotype: Possible read error: a much larger clone is one base away. V is TRBV27 and J is TRBJ2-7, with D possibly TRBD1 on 6 matching bases. V lost 3 bases and J 6 bases, leaving 18 bases between the germline ends. The CDR3 consists of 15 residues. Germline-derived CDR1 and CDR2 are MNHEY and SMNVEV (reference sequence). CDR3 coding DNA: TGTGCCAGCAGTTTCCATTGGGGACATCTCTTCGAGCAGTACTTC. Its translation: CASSFHWGHLFEQYF.

This clonotype was observed many times. V and J are TRBV9 and TRBJ1-2; D is ambiguous. The CDR3 spans 12 residues. Germline CDR1 and CDR2: SGDLS and YYNGEE. The V gene lost 8 bases and the J gene lost 4 bases, with 12 bases spanning the gap. The DNA of the CDR3 is TGTGCCAGTAGAGGAGTAATCTATGGCTACACCTTC. Translation: CASRGVIYGYTF.

Comments on this clonotype: With a much larger clone just one base away, this may be a read error. V gene TRBV20-1 combines with J gene TRBJ2-7; 12 nucleotides line up with TRBD2. The length of the CDR3 is 19 residues. The germline V gene encodes CDR1 DFQATT and CDR2 SNEGSKA (reference sequence). This CDR3 reads CSAKLGPSGLAGRSYKQYF. The CDR3 nucleotides are TGCAGTGCCAAATTGGGACCGAGCGGACTAGCGGGACGTTCCTACAAGCAGTACTTC.

In its sample, this clonotype was seen a few times. The rearrangement links TRBV7-2 to TRBJ2-3; perhaps TRBD1 as D (5 bases). CDR1 SGHTA and CDR2 FQGNSA come from the germline V gene. V was pared by 1 base and J by 4 bases, with 12 bases between. The CDR3 is 15 residues long. CDR3 nucleotides: TGTGCCAGCAGCTTAGTCCCCGAGACAGCAGATACGCAGTATTTT. It translates to CASSLVPETADTQYF. Complete variable domain (other parts from reference TRBV7-2 and TRBJ2-3): GAGVSQSPSNKVTEKGKDVELRCDPISGHTALYWYRQSLGQGLEFLIYFQGNSAPDKSGLPSDRFSAERTGGSVSTLTIQRTQQEDSAVYLCASSLVPETADTQYFGPGTRLTVL.

The chain uses TRBV5-1 and TRBJ1-1; the match to TRBD1 covers 9 bases. This CDR3 is built from 17 residues. Trimming removed 1 base from V and 0 bases from J; junction bases left unmatched: 7. Germline lookup yields CDR1 SGHRS and CDR2 YFSETQ. CDR3 in DNA: TGCGCCAGCAGCTTGAGTGGGACAGGGTACGTGAACACTGAAGCTTTCTTT. Translated: CASSLSGTGYVNTEAFF.

This clonotype showed up many times. The gene calls are TRBV6-6 and TRBJ2-4; 7 nucleotides match TRBD1. V shed 5 bases and J 0 bases; nucleotides not matched to a gene: 19. The CDR3 extends over 20 amino acids. Germline V gene data show CDR1 as MNHNY and CDR2 as SVGAGI (reference sequence). In DNA form, the CDR3 reads TGTGCCAGCAGTCCCTCGACCCAGGGGGTCTCCCTCTTAGCCAAAAACATTCAGTACTTC. This encodes CASSPSTQGVSLLAKNIQYF.

This clonotype was detected a few times. The V gene is TRBV7-6, the J gene TRBJ1-1; the D is unclear. This CDR3 is 15 amino acids long. The V gene's germline CDR1 is SGHVS and CDR2 FNYEAQ. Trimming left V 2 bases short and J 2 bases short, with 12 bases between. The CDR3 DNA reads as TGTGCCAGCAGCTTATTATCCGGGCCCAACACTGAAGCTTTCTTT. Its translation: CASSLLSGPNTEAFF.

This clonotype was counted only a few times. The chain links TRBV11-3 to TRBJ1-6; D uncertain. The CDR3 extends over 13 amino acids. Germline V gives CDR1 SGHNT, CDR2 YENEEA. The V end lost 0 bases, the J end lost 7 bases, and 4 bases lay between the germline ends. CDR3 sequence (DNA): TGTGCCAGCAGCTTAGAGGGGAATTCACCCCTCCACTTT. It specifies CASSLEGNSPLHF.

There are a few counts of this clonotype. The CDR3 nucleotides are TGCGCCAGCGGGATCGAGGAACGTTCACCCCTCCACTTT. It translates to CASGIEERSPLHF. V gene TRBV5-1 combines with J gene TRBJ1-6; D is uncertain. Germline loops: CDR1 SGHRS, CDR2 YFSETQ. V was shortened by 7 bases and J by 9 bases, with 14 bases between the two germline ends. The CDR3 is 13 amino acids.

The rearrangement links TRBV7-9 to TRBJ1-6, with D possibly being TRBD1 (6 bases). V was pared by 1 base and J by 10 bases, with 11 bases between. The CDR3 covers 14 residues. Looked up from germline, CDR1 is SEHNR and CDR2 is FQNEAQ (reference sequence). The CDR3 protein is CASSLGQAGSPLHF. The CDR3 DNA reads TGTGCCAGCAGCTTAGGACAGGCTGGGTCACCCCTCCACTTT.

This clonotype was seen a few times. The gene calls are TRBV30 and TRBJ2-7, with TRBD2 identical over 7 bases. CDR1 and CDR2 from the germline V gene are GTSNPN and SVGIG (reference sequence). CDR3 length: 13 residues. V was pared by 3 bases and J by 3 bases, with 5 bases of the junction left unmatched. The CDR3 DNA follows: TGTGCCTGGAGACGGGACTATGACTACGAGCAGTACTTC. Amino acids: CAWRRDYDYEQYF. The whole variable domain, filled in from reference TRBV30 and TRBJ2-7, reads SQTIHQWPATLVQPVGSPLSLECTVEGTSNPNLYWYRQAAGRGLQLLFYSVGIGQISSEVPQNLSASRPQDRQFILSSKKLLLSDSGFYLCAWRRDYDYEQYFGPGTRLTVT.

This clonotype was seen ten or more times. This sequence joins TRBV28 and TRBJ2-2, with D unclear. This CDR3 spans 11 amino acids. V was trimmed by 5 bases and J by 6 bases, leaving 4 bases between them. CDR1 is MDHEN, CDR2 SYDVKM, per germline. The DNA of the CDR3 is TGTGCCAGCAGTCAGTCCGGGGAGCTGTTTTTT. Translated: CASSQSGELFF.

This CDR3 reads CSARDPTNTEAFF. In DNA, the CDR3 is TGCAGTGCTAGAGATCCCACGAACACTGAAGCTTTCTTT. This chain uses TRBV20-1 with TRBJ1-1; D ambiguous. The germline V gene has CDR1 DFQATT and CDR2 SNEGSKA (reference sequence). Trimming left V 0 bases short and J 1 base short, with 6 bases between. This CDR3 region has 13 residues.

This clonotype was detected many times. For the CDR3, the DNA is TGCGCCAGCAGCTTACGGACGGCAGAAGTAACCTACGAGCAGTACTTC. Its protein is CASSLRTAEVTYEQYF. The chain links TRBV5-1 to TRBJ2-7; D is uncertain. The CDR3 length is 16 residues. Trimming pared 2 bases from V and 2 bases from J, leaving 17 bases between. Per the germline V gene, CDR1 is SGHRS and CDR2 is YFSETQ.